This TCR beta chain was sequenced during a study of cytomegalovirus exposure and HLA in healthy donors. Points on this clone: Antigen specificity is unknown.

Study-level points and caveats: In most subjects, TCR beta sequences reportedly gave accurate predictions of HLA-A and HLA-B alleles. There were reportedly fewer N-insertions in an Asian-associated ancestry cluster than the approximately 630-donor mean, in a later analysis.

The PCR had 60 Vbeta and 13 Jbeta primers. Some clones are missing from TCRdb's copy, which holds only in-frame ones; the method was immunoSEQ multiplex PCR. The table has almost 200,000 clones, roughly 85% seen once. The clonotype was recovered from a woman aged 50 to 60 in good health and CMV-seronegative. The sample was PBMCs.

CDR3 nucleotides: TGTGCCAGCAGCACGGGACAGGGGGGAAATCAGCCCCAGCATTTT. Translation: CASSTGQGGNQPQHF. The chain employs TRBV5-6 and TRBJ1-5, with 11 positions matching TRBD1. Unmatched junction bases numbered 4, after V lost 4 bases and J lost 4 bases. Germline V lookup: CDR1 SGHDT, CDR2 YYEEEE. The CDR3 runs 15 residues. The variable domain in full, with the rest retrieved from reference TRBV5-6 and TRBJ1-5, is DAGVTQSPTHLIKTRGQQVTLRCSPKSGHDTVSWYQQALGQGPQFIFQYYEEEERQRGNFPDRFSGHQFPNYSSELNVNALLLGDSALYLCASSTGQGGNQPQHFGDGTRLSIL.